The rows below give T cell receptor beta chains drawn from one sample of a study of identifying expanded T cells in peripheral blood. Assay used: immunoSEQ multiplex PCR; TCRdb lists only in-frame clones, some missing. The sample contains about 78,000 clones, 84% of which appear only once. Sequenced input: blood. The receptors shown here come from a person between 18 and 70 years old in good health. CDR3s include the opening cysteine and the closing phenylalanine or tryptophan. D genes are given only for firm matches. Size is omitted from some rows. Given values are once, few, many or a class for expanded clones.

CDR3 protein | CDR3 DNA | V gene | clone size | J gene | D gene
CASSYRPEYNEQFF | TGTGCCAGCAGTTACCGGCCGGAGTACAATGAGCAGTTCTTC | TRBV6-5 | . | TRBJ2-1 | .
CAWSEQGPYEQYF | TGTGCCTGGAGTGAACAGGGGCCCTACGAGCAGTACTTC | TRBV30 | . | TRBJ2-7 | TRBD1
CASSGDRNNQPQHF | TGTGCCAGCAGTGGGGACAGAAACAATCAGCCCCAGCATTTT | TRBV6-5 | few | TRBJ1-5 | TRBD1
CASSPRTGTDTQYF | TGTGCCAGCAGCCCGCGGACAGGCACAGATACGCAGTATTTT | TRBV7-2 | . | TRBJ2-3 | .
CASSFLNRGLNQPQHF | TGTGCCAGCAGTTTCTTAAACAGGGGTTTGAATCAGCCCCAGCATTTT | TRBV28 | . | TRBJ1-5 | TRBD1
CSARDSYEQYF | TGCAGTGCTCGGGACTCCTACGAGCAGTACTTC | TRBV20-1 | . | TRBJ2-7 | .
CASSTLTDPSGNTIYF | TGTGCCAGTAGTACCCTGACGGATCCCTCTGGAAACACCATATATTTT | TRBV19 | few | TRBJ1-3 | .
CASSYSIGGVEF | TGTGCCAGCAGCTACTCAATCGGGGGGGTAGAGTTC | TRBV5-8 | . | TRBJ2-7 | TRBD2
CASSPPVSSRSEQYF | TGTGCCAGCAGCCCCCCTGTCAGTAGCCGATCTGAGCAGTACTTC | TRBV7-8 | . | TRBJ2-7 | .
CASSLGQGLHNEQFF | TGTGCCAGCAGCCTGGGACAGGGGTTGCACAATGAGCAGTTCTTC | TRBV2 | . | TRBJ2-1 | TRBD1
CASSLSSGPFNEQFF | TGTGCCAGCAGCTTGAGTTCCGGGCCCTTCAATGAGCAGTTCTTC | TRBV5-6 | . | TRBJ2-1 | .
CASSLDSQETQYF | TGTGCCAGCAGCCTGGACAGTCAAGAGACCCAGTACTTC | TRBV5-4 | . | TRBJ2-5 | .